This passage covers 20 T cell receptor beta chains from one sample sequenced in a study of blood T cell repertoires in COVID-19. Sequencing used immunoSEQ multiplex PCR; TCRdb keeps in-frame clones, though not all of them. The data show some 48,000 clones, roughly 90% seen once. The sequenced sample consisted of peripheral blood. All receptors come from a human donor in a cohort sampled during active COVID-19.

This sequence joins TRBV28 and TRBJ1-5, with 10 bases fitting TRBD1. Germline V gene data show CDR1 as MDHEN and CDR2 as SYDVKM. The CDR3 has 18 residues. Unmatched junction bases numbered 12, after V lost 7 bases and J lost 0 bases. The chain's CDR3 is CASTGDRGRFNSNQPQHF. For the CDR3, the DNA is TGTGCCAGCACCGGGGACAGGGGCCGTTTTAATAGCAATCAGCCCCAGCATTTT.

The V gene is TRBV5-1, the J gene TRBJ1-2; 9 nucleotides agree with TRBD1. The CDR3 contains 15 residues. Germline V gene data show CDR1 as SGHRS and CDR2 as YFSETQ. The V and J ends lost 4 bases and 2 bases, in that order; junction bases with no gene match: 6. CDR3 DNA: TGCGCCAGCAGCCCCCGACAGGGGGGGAACTATGGCTACACCTTC. Residues: CASSPRQGGNYGYTF.

V is TRBV6-2 or TRBV6-3 and J is TRBJ1-1; a weak D match, TRBD1 (6 bases). The germline V gene has CDR1 MNHEY and CDR2 SVGEGT. V was cut by 6 bases and J by 0 bases, with 11 bases left in between. The CDR3 consists of 14 residues. The CDR3 region has the DNA TGTGCCAGCAGCTCCGACAGGATGAACACTGAAGCTTTCTTT. It translates to CASSSDRMNTEAFF.

CDR3 DNA: TGTGCCAGTAGTCTTGGACAGGTTGTGAACACTGAAGCTTTCTTT. This gives the protein CASSLGQVVNTEAFF. The chain joins TRBV19 to TRBJ1-1, with 7 nucleotides matching TRBD1. CDR1 and CDR2 from the germline V gene are LNHDA and SQIVND (reference sequence). Trimming at V came to 5 bases and at J to 0 bases, leaving 6 bases not matched to a gene. The CDR3 sequence is 15 residues long.

The table lists this clone with a count of one. V is TRBV19 and J is TRBJ2-7; perhaps TRBD1 as D (6 bases). The CDR3 consists of 12 residues. The V gene lost 10 bases and the J gene lost 5 bases, with 15 bases spanning the gap. The germline V gene encodes CDR1 LNHDA and CDR2 SQIVND (reference sequence). The CDR3 here is CATAIGQNEQYF. CDR3 DNA sequence: TGTGCCACCGCTATCGGACAGAACGAGCAGTACTTC.

The chain couples TRBV6-2 or TRBV6-3 to TRBJ2-3; 8 bases are a match to TRBD2. V was pared by 2 bases and J by 5 bases, with 6 bases of the junction left unmatched. Looked up from germline, CDR1 is MNHEY and CDR2 is SVGEGT. This CDR3 is built from 15 residues. The CDR3 region has the DNA TGTGCCAGCAGTTACCGGCGGGGGGATGGAGATACGCAGTATTTT. Amino acids: CASSYRRGDGDTQYF.

The sample holds one count of this clone. The genes are TRBV29-1 and TRBJ2-1, with 10 bases that match TRBD1. This CDR3 has 16 residues. CDR1 and CDR2 from the germline V gene are SQVTM and ANQGSEA. V was clipped by 3 bases and J by 6 bases; unmatched bases: 11. The CDR3 DNA reads as TGCAGCGTTGACGGATCCGGGACAGGGGAACGCAATGAGCAGTTCTTC. It codes for CSVDGSGTGERNEQFF.

The chain is built from TRBV7-9 and TRBJ2-2; a possible D gene is TRBD1 (6 bases). The V and J ends lost 5 bases and 0 bases respectively, with 13 bases between them. There are 16 residues in the CDR3. CDR1 SEHNR and CDR2 FQNEAQ come from the germline V gene (reference sequence). The CDR3 loop is CASSPREGANTGELFF. Written as DNA, the CDR3 is TGTGCCAGCAGCCCCCGTGAGGGGGCGAACACCGGGGAGCTGTTTTTT.

V and J are TRBV5-1 and TRBJ2-5, with 10 bases lining up with TRBD1. The V gene's germline CDR1 is SGHRS and CDR2 YFSETQ. Trimming removed 7 bases from V and 5 bases from J; junction bases left unmatched: 11. This CDR3 contains 15 residues. The CDR3 is CASRDPDRGRETQYF. The CDR3, as DNA: TGCGCCAGCCGAGATCCCGACAGGGGGCGTGAGACCCAGTACTTC. The full variable domain, with the rest looked up from reference TRBV5-1 and TRBJ2-5, is KAGVTQTPRYLIKTRGQQVTLSCSPISGHRSVSWYQQTPGQGLQFLFEYFSETQRNKGNFPGRFSGRQFSNSRSEMNVSTLELGDSALYLCASRDPDRGRETQYFGPGTRLLVL.

This clone turned up a few times. V and J are TRBV19 and TRBJ1-5; a possible D gene is TRBD1 (5 bases). Germline V gives CDR1 LNHDA, CDR2 SQIVND (reference sequence). The CDR3 is 18 residues long. V gave up 1 base and J gave up 4 bases, with 20 bases separating them. The CDR3 region has the DNA TGTGCCAGTAGTATAGCGACAGTAAGGCTCCGGTTGAATCAGCCCCAGCATTTT. Its protein is CASSIATVRLRLNQPQHF.

The chain carries TRBV7-9 and TRBJ2-3; 8 positions agree with TRBD2. CDR1 and CDR2 from the germline V gene are SEHNR and FQNEAQ (reference sequence). This CDR3 is 16 amino acids long. J gave up 2 bases and V 1 base, and 5 bases lay outside the gene matches. CDR3 in DNA: TGTGCCAGCAGCTTAGAGACTAGCGAATCCACAGATACGCAGTATTTT. Translated: CASSLETSESTDTQYF.

The CDR3 region has the DNA TGCGCCAGCAGCCGCGGGGGGGCGGGGAGTGGGAATGAGCAGTTCTTC. It translates to CASSRGGAGSGNEQFF. The chain couples TRBV4-1 to TRBJ2-1; 9 bases line up with TRBD2. Germline V gene lookup returns CDR1 MGHRA and CDR2 YSYEKL. The V segment lost 4 bases and the J segment 7 bases; nucleotides outside the gene matches: 11. The CDR3 consists of 16 residues.

CDR3 DNA: TGCGCCAGCAGCCATGGACGGGGGGCGAATACTAATGAGCAGTTCTTC. It translates to CASSHGRGANTNEQFF. The chain combines TRBV4-1 with TRBJ2-1; weak D call: TRBD2 (7 bases). The V and J ends lost 3 bases and 7 bases respectively, with 19 bases between them. Germline CDR1 MGHRA, CDR2 YSYEKL. The CDR3 contains 16 residues.

This chain links TRBV27 with TRBJ1-1, with TRBD1 as a possible D gene (6 bases). The CDR3 is 14 residues long. The V end was cut by 6 bases, the J end by 2 bases, with 13 bases between. Germline V CDR1 and CDR2: MNHEY, SMNVEV (reference sequence). The DNA of the CDR3 is TGTGCCAGCAGCCTCAACAGGGAAAACACTGAAGCTTTCTTT. This translates into CASSLNRENTEAFF.

This chain joins TRBV28 and TRBJ1-5; no firm D call. CDR1 and CDR2 (germline): MDHEN, SYDVKM. The CDR3 runs to 18 residues. The V gene lost 4 bases and the J gene lost 0 bases, with 19 bases spanning the gap. The CDR3 region has the DNA TGTGCCAGCAGTTCTGTCCGGCTTCCACGGGATAGCAATCAGCCCCAGCATTTT. Its protein product is CASSSVRLPRDSNQPQHF.

V gene TRBV21-1 combines with J gene TRBJ1-2. TRBV21-1 is a listed pseudogene. The CDR3 is 10 residues long. The CDR3 spells CATPRRGYTF. The CDR3 region has the DNA TGTGCCACTCCCCGGAGGGGCTACACCTTC.

This sequence joins TRBV28 and TRBJ2-6; D remains unclear. The CDR3 is made up of 15 amino acids. Trimming pared 3 bases from V and 0 bases from J, leaving 6 bases between. Germline V CDR1 and CDR2: MDHEN, SYDVKM. The DNA of the CDR3 is TGTGCCAGCAGTTTCGGTGGCTCTGGGGCCAACGTCCTGACTTTC. Amino acid sequence: CASSFGGSGANVLTF.

This clone was seen only a few times. This chain connects TRBV11-1 to TRBJ2-5; TRBD1 matches at 7 bases. The CDR3 length is 13 residues. Looked up from germline, CDR1 is SGHAT and CDR2 is FQDESV (reference sequence). Trimming took 3 bases from V and 2 from J; bases not matched to a gene: 0. CDR3 residues: CASSLGQQETQYF. CDR3 nucleotides: TGTGCCAGCAGCTTGGGACAGCAAGAGACCCAGTACTTC.

This clone has just one count. The chain combines TRBV5-8 with TRBJ1-3, with 9 bases identical to TRBD1. The germline CDR1 and CDR2 sequences are SGHTS and YDEGEE. The CDR3 spans 15 residues. V was pared by 0 bases and J by 4 bases, with 2 bases of the junction left unmatched. The CDR3 nucleotides read TGTGCCAGCAGCTTGGACAGGGGGCCGGGAAACACCATATATTTT. This sequence encodes CASSLDRGPGNTIYF.

The chain's CDR3 is CASSESAGGLNTEAFF. Written as DNA, the CDR3 is TGCGCCAGCAGTGAGTCGGCAGGGGGCTTGAACACTGAAGCTTTCTTT. The chain joins TRBV10-1 to TRBJ1-1; 8 bases agree with TRBD1. Germline assignment: CDR1 WNHNN and CDR2 SYGVQD (reference sequence). The CDR3 is made up of 16 amino acids. V trimming: 0 bases; J trimming: 0 bases; junction bases outside the gene matches: 3.